The following is a T cell receptor (beta chain) sequence with its context. V shed 5 bases, J shed 3 bases, and the junction held 7 bases outside the gene matches. This CDR3 contains 14 residues. Germline CDR1 and CDR2: SGHRS and YFSETQ. Original processing notes: Nucleated cell number was recorded as an estimate derived from reference gene primer amplification. Libraries were prepared by immunoSEQ multiplex PCR; TCRdb keeps only in-frame clonotypes and omits some of them. V, J and clone size are taken as reported in that table, and D and trimming were inferred from the DNA itself. This sample has some 370,000 clones, with around 87% found just once. The sample is drawn from a study of blood T cell repertoires in COVID-19. Study-level background: Sources were T cells, B-cell-depleted T cells, or PBMCs; the material itself was cDNA or gDNA.

The clonotype was recovered from a man younger than 35 with active or convalescent COVID-19. The chain recombines TRBV5-1 with TRBJ2-7; 8 bases line up with TRBD1. Sequencing was performed on peripheral blood. The CDR3, as DNA: TGCGCCAGCAGTCCCGGAGGACAGGGCTACGAGCAGTACTTC. The encoded protein is CASSPGGQGYEQYF.